This entry lists 10 T cell receptor beta chains sequenced from one sample in a study of T-cell memory formation after mild COVID-19. One entry per CDR3 protein results from TCRdb running MiXCR on the 5' RACE reads. Of 500,000 to 600,000 distinct CDR3 sequences listed, over 15% are singletons. The sequencing sample was made of PBMCs or a T cell subset sorted from them (not recorded which). All receptors derive from an adult woman who had mild COVID-19 (a few samples of this study predate the infection). Cell type and time point are not known.

This clonotype has just a few counts. The chain recombines TRBV7-3 with TRBJ2-6; tentatively, D is TRBD1 (6 bases). V was clipped by 3 bases and J by 0 bases, with 12 bases between them. There are 17 residues in the CDR3. Germline values: CDR1 SGHTA, CDR2 FQGTGA. This CDR3 reads CASSFTGTSSGANVLTF. The CDR3 coding sequence is TGTGCCAGCAGCTTTACAGGGACGAGCTCTGGGGCCAACGTCCTGACTTTC.

This clonotype turned up a few times. The V gene is TRBV9, the J gene TRBJ1-4; maybe TRBD1 (6 bases). Germline CDR1 is SGDLS and CDR2 is YYNGEE. Deletions cut 4 bases from V and 1 base from J, with 17 bases between. The CDR3 is made up of 17 amino acids. This chain's CDR3 is CASSPRGGGGTNEKLFF. The CDR3 nucleotides read TGTGCCAGCAGCCCCCGAGGTGGGGGCGGAACTAATGAAAAACTGTTTTTT.

This clonotype was detected a few times. V usage is TRBV20-1 and J usage is TRBJ2-7; perhaps TRBD2 as D (5 bases). V dropped 1 base and J dropped 2 bases, with 9 bases sitting between them. Germline CDR1 DFQATT, CDR2 SNEGSKA (reference sequence). The CDR3 loop spans 13 amino acids. As DNA, the CDR3 is TGCAGTGCTAGAGGTGGAGGTACCTACGAGCAGTACTTC. It specifies CSARGGGTYEQYF.

The chain is built from TRBV19 and TRBJ2-3; D call uncertain. Germline V gives CDR1 LNHDA, CDR2 SQIVND (reference sequence). This CDR3 comprises 15 residues. The V gene lost 4 bases and the J gene lost 4 bases, with 15 bases spanning the gap. This chain's CDR3 is CASSTRPNQADTQYF. Here the CDR3 DNA reads TGTGCCAGTAGTACAAGACCAAACCAGGCAGATACGCAGTATTTT. Variable domain in full (rest from reference TRBV19 and TRBJ2-3): DGGITQSPKYLFRKEGQNVTLSCEQNLNHDAMYWYRQDPGQGLRLIYYSQIVNDFQKGDIAEGYSVSREKKESFPLTVTSAQKNPTAFYLCASSTRPNQADTQYFGPGTRLTVL.

This clonotype was counted at least ten times. The V gene is TRBV20-1, the J gene TRBJ1-5; D gene ambiguous. The CDR3 has 12 residues. The germline gives CDR1 DFQATT, CDR2 SNEGSKA (reference sequence). With 2 bases removed from V and 4 bases from J, the gap between germline ends came to 6 bases. The CDR3 region is CSARTGNQPQHF. The CDR3 DNA reads as TGCAGTGCTAGAACGGGAAATCAGCCCCAGCATTTT.

The gene calls are TRBV18 and TRBJ2-1; 9 positions match TRBD1. Germline CDR1 is KGHSH and CDR2 is LQKENI. The V segment lost 3 bases and the J segment 14 bases; nucleotides outside the gene matches: 5. The CDR3 is made up of 12 amino acids. Here the CDR3 DNA reads TGTGCCAGCTCACCTATGGGACAGGGAAAGTTCTTC. Translating it yields CASSPMGQGKFF.

The chain couples TRBV20-1 to TRBJ2-3, with D perhaps given as TRBD1 or TRBD2 (5 bases each). The germline CDR1 and CDR2 sequences are DFQATT and SNEGSKA (reference sequence). The CDR3 spans 15 residues. V dropped 2 bases and J dropped 1 base, with 13 bases sitting between them. CDR3 sequence (DNA): TGCAGTGCTAGAATCTGGGGGACCGGCACAGATACGCAGTATTTT. This sequence encodes CSARIWGTGTDTQYF.

The genes are TRBV7-3 and TRBJ2-5; 7 bases map to TRBD2. The junction had 8 bases not matched to a gene; V was cut back by 3 bases and J by 4 bases. The CDR3 is 15 residues long. The germline V gene encodes CDR1 SGHTA and CDR2 FQGTGA. The CDR3, as DNA: TGTGCCAGCAGCTTTGGGGGACTACCCACAGAGACCCAGTACTTC. It is translated as CASSFGGLPTETQYF.

This clonotype was found a few times. This chain uses TRBV19 with TRBJ2-1; D not resolved. The CDR3 is 14 residues long. Trimming took off 7 bases at V and 9 bases at J, with 19 bases between the two ends. Per the germline V gene, CDR1 is LNHDA and CDR2 is SQIVND (reference sequence). CDR3 DNA sequence: TGTGCCAGTACCGACCCCTCCAGGTACGGTGAGCAGTTCTTC. Translated, it gives CASTDPSRYGEQFF.

This chain uses TRBV4-1 with TRBJ1-1; perhaps TRBD1 as D (6 bases). CDR3 length: 13 amino acids. V was pared by 6 bases and J by 3 bases, with 11 bases between. Per the germline V gene, CDR1 is MGHRA and CDR2 is YSYEKL. The CDR3 DNA reads as TGCGCCAGCAGAAGGGGGGCCGACACTGAAGCTTTCTTT. Translated, it gives CASRRGADTEAFF.